One sample yielded the 30 T cell receptor beta chains listed below, sequenced in a study of T-cell reconstitution after alpha-beta-depleted transplantation in children (TCRdb year 2016). What this sample's treatment or condition label stands for: allogeneic hematopoietic cell transplantation with graft depleted of TCRalphabeta T cells and CD19 B cells. Libraries were built with PCR. The instrument given in TCRdb is Illumina HiSeq 2500. TCR libraries were prepared with molecular barcoding, using unique molecular identifiers to normalize TCRbeta repertoire quantification. The public reads were quality trimmed at Q25 with fastp and then assembled into clones with MiXCR by TCRdb, keeping productive beta chains. A single entry per CDR3 protein holds the most common genes and DNA from its merged rows. The sample records fewer than 1 million distinct CDR3 sequences, approximately 15% of which are singletons. The ten largest clones capture around 4.5% of the sample.

The material was PBMCs, mostly from graft donor cells, obtained 360 days after TCRalphabeta/CD19-depleted stem cell transplant. The source of these receptors is a male patient between 5 and 17 years old who had a stem cell transplant for acute lymphoblastic leukemia, so the T cells may come from the graft donor.

The rearrangement links TRBV7-9 to TRBJ1-2, with TRBD1 matching over 7 bases. This CDR3 has 14 residues. The germline V gene has CDR1 SEHNR and CDR2 FQNEAQ (reference sequence). Unmatched junction bases numbered 7, after V lost 3 bases and J lost 6 bases. CDR3 in DNA: TGTGCCAGCAGCTTTGGACAGGCGCACCATGGCTACACCTTC. It yields the protein CASSFGQAHHGYTF.

As for this clonotype: A much larger clone sits a single nucleotide away, making a read error possible. The chain joins TRBV27 to TRBJ2-7; maybe TRBD1 (6 bases). CDR3 length: 15 amino acids. The germline gives CDR1 MNHEY, CDR2 SMNVEV (reference sequence). CDR3 DNA: TGTGCCAGCCGAAGGTTAGGACAGCCTTCCTACGGGCAGTACTTC. This codes for CASRRLGQPSYGQYF.

The genes are TRBV11-2 and TRBJ2-7, with a weak D call TRBD2 (6 bases). Germline V lookup: CDR1 SGHAT, CDR2 FQNNGV. Between the trimmed V and J ends, which lost 4 bases and 3 bases, there was a span of 19 bases. The CDR3 consists of 16 residues. The CDR3 reads CASSSPKRVWGYEQYF. Written as DNA, the CDR3 is TGTGCCAGCAGCTCTCCTAAGCGGGTCTGGGGCTACGAGCAGTACTTC.

The chain carries TRBV7-6 and TRBJ1-5, with 10 bases identical to TRBD1. After removal of 3 bases from V and 2 bases from J, the junction contained 13 bases not matched to a gene. The germline CDR1 and CDR2 sequences are SGHVS and FNYEAQ. The CDR3 covers 19 residues. CDR3 nucleotide sequence: TGTGCCAGCAGCTTGTTACCTGGGGACAGGGGAAGGCGCAATCAGCCCCAGCATTTT. Protein: CASSLLPGDRGRRNQPQHF. The entire variable domain, with the rest obtained from reference TRBV7-6 and TRBJ1-5, is as follows: GAGVSQSPRYKVTKRGQDVALRCDPISGHVSLYWYRQALGQGPEFLTYFNYEAQQDKSGLPNDRFSAERPEGSISTLTIQRTEQRDSAMYRCASSLLPGDRGRRNQPQHFGDGTRLSIL.

The rearrangement uses TRBV28 and TRBJ2-7; D may be TRBD1 or TRBD2 (6 bases each). Looked up from germline, CDR1 is MDHEN and CDR2 is SYDVKM. The CDR3 sequence is 16 residues long. V was shortened by 5 bases and J by 0 bases, with 17 bases between the two germline ends. Here the CDR3 reads CASSPRGHFFSYEQYF. DNA for the CDR3: TGTGCCAGCAGTCCCCGGGGGCACTTCTTCTCCTACGAGCAGTACTTC.

The V call is TRBV28, the J call TRBJ2-7; D is perhaps TRBD2 (5 bases). Trimming took off 6 bases at V and 3 bases at J, with 18 bases between the two ends. There are 15 residues in the CDR3. The V gene's germline CDR1 is MDHEN and CDR2 SYDVKM. The CDR3 spells CASSLISVDHYEQYF. In nucleotides, the CDR3 is TGTGCCAGCAGCCTAATTAGCGTCGACCACTACGAGCAGTACTTC.

The rearrangement links TRBV5-1 to TRBJ2-7; no firm D call. The CDR3 is 14 amino acids. Germline lookup yields CDR1 SGHRS and CDR2 YFSETQ. With 4 bases removed from V and 0 bases from J, the gap between germline ends came to 11 bases. CDR3: CASSEQPSSYEQYF. The CDR3 DNA sequence: TGCGCCAGCAGCGAACAGCCGAGCTCCTACGAGCAGTACTTC.

This clonotype was observed a few times. The chain joins TRBV7-2 to TRBJ1-5; D is undetermined. Germline V gives CDR1 SGHTA, CDR2 FQGNSA. The CDR3 has 14 residues. V was shortened by 4 bases and J by 3 bases, with 10 bases between the two germline ends. This CDR3 is CASSSRRTNQPQHF. The DNA for the CDR3 is TGTGCCAGCAGCTCCCGGCGGACCAATCAGCCCCAGCATTTT.

The chain has TRBV4-2 and TRBJ2-5; 10 positions agree with TRBD2. V trimming: 9 bases; J trimming: 4 bases; junction bases outside the gene matches: 11. The V gene's germline CDR1 is LGHNA and CDR2 YNFKEQ. The CDR3 totals 15 residues. DNA for the CDR3: TGTGCCAGGGGCCCGGGGCTAGCGGGAGCAGAGACCCAGTACTTC. Encoded protein: CARGPGLAGAETQYF.

This chain links TRBV11-2 with TRBJ2-3; 8 nucleotides align to TRBD2. The V gene's germline CDR1 is SGHAT and CDR2 FQNNGV. Trimming cost V 5 bases and J 2 bases; bases outside gene matches: 9. There are 16 residues in the CDR3. The CDR3 region is CASSRLLAANTDTQYF. For the CDR3, the DNA is TGTGCCAGCAGCCGATTACTAGCGGCAAACACAGATACGCAGTATTTT.

This clonotype appeared a few times. This chain joins TRBV4-1 and TRBJ1-2; D unclear. The germline gives CDR1 MGHRA, CDR2 YSYEKL. V was cut by 3 bases and J by 0 bases, with 11 bases left in between. The CDR3 totals 15 residues. The CDR3: CASSHPTTSNYGYTF. The CDR3 DNA is TGCGCCAGCAGCCATCCGACAACTTCTAACTATGGCTACACCTTC.

This clonotype was observed a handful of times. This sequence joins TRBV28 and TRBJ1-2; D is uncertain. In germline, CDR1 is MDHEN, CDR2 SYDVKM. This CDR3 spans 17 amino acids. Trimming stripped 3 bases from V and 3 bases from J, with 20 bases between. The CDR3 here is CASSLSGGGPADYGYTF. The CDR3 coding sequence is TGTGCCAGCAGTTTGTCGGGAGGCGGACCGGCGGACTATGGCTACACCTTC.

The sample holds a few counts of this clonotype. This rearrangement joins TRBV12-3 or TRBV12-4 to TRBJ1-1, with 7 bases aligning to TRBD1. There are 16 residues in the CDR3. The V and J ends lost 4 bases and 1 base, in that order; junction bases with no gene match: 9. The DNA for the CDR3 is TGTGCCAGCAGTTCTAGGACAGGCGCTCCGAACACTGAAGCTTTCTTT. Translating it yields CASSSRTGAPNTEAFF.

The chain is built from TRBV27 and TRBJ2-5; TRBD1 is a possible D gene (5 bases). The CDR3 spans 16 residues. Between the trimmed V and J ends, which lost 4 bases and 4 bases, there was a span of 19 bases. From germline, CDR1 is MNHEY and CDR2 SMNVEV (reference sequence). The CDR3 sequence is CASSYGLGQWGETQYF. Here the CDR3 DNA reads TGTGCCAGCAGTTATGGTCTGGGGCAATGGGGAGAGACCCAGTACTTC.

The CDR3 region is CASTARGGLMGEQYF. The DNA for the CDR3 is TGTGCCAGCACGGCCCGAGGGGGCCTTATGGGCGAGCAGTACTTC. V is TRBV7-8 and J is TRBJ2-7, with 7 bases that match TRBD1. V dropped 7 bases and J dropped 6; count of bases not matched to a gene: 15. The CDR3 has 15 amino acids. From germline, CDR1 is SGHVS and CDR2 FQNEAQ.

This chain uses TRBV7-7 with TRBJ2-3; D gene ambiguous. Trimming took off 1 base at V and 2 bases at J, with 7 bases between the two ends. The CDR3 covers 14 residues. In germline, CDR1 is SSHAT, CDR2 FNYEAQ (reference sequence). This CDR3 is CASSLETHTDTQYF. Here the CDR3 DNA reads TGTGCCAGCAGCTTAGAGACTCACACAGATACGCAGTATTTT.

Concerning this clonotype: Given a much more abundant clone one base away, this may be a read error. This rearrangement joins TRBV4-1 to TRBJ2-5, with D possibly being TRBD2 (6 bases). The CDR3 has 15 residues. CDR1 and CDR2 (germline): MGHRA, YSYEKL. The CDR3 spells CTSSHTGLGQETQYF. CDR3 nucleotides: TGCACCAGCAGCCATACGGGACTCGGGCAGGAGACCCAGTACTTC.

At least ten counts were recorded for this clonotype. The J gene is TRBJ1-2, the V gene TRBV5-1, with unresolved D. V was cut by 0 bases and J by 0 bases, with 9 bases left in between. The CDR3 length is 15 residues. From germline, CDR1 is SGHRS and CDR2 YFSETQ. CDR3 amino acids: CASSLVLGSNYGYTF. The CDR3 coding sequence is TGCGCCAGCAGCTTGGTATTGGGGTCTAACTATGGCTACACCTTC.

The chain is built from TRBV7-8 and TRBJ2-7, with D possibly being TRBD1 (5 bases). V was shortened by 5 bases and J by 2 bases, with 13 bases between the two germline ends. This CDR3 contains 14 residues. Germline CDR1 and CDR2: SGHVS and FQNEAQ. CDR3 in amino acids: CASSHRILTYEQYF. The CDR3 nucleotides read TGTGCCAGCAGCCACAGGATTTTAACCTACGAGCAGTACTTC.

The V and J genes are TRBV20-1 and TRBJ2-7; no definite D call. Trimming cost V 3 bases and J 0 bases, with 12 bases left between them. CDR1 and CDR2 from the germline V gene are DFQATT and SNEGSKA (reference sequence). This CDR3 region has 14 residues. The CDR3 sequence is CSASPWGDSYEQYF. The CDR3 region has the DNA TGCAGTGCTAGCCCATGGGGTGACTCCTACGAGCAGTACTTC.

This clonotype has more than one count but fewer than ten. The V and J genes are TRBV3-1 and TRBJ1-2; possibly TRBD1 for D (5 bases). The germline V and J ends were trimmed by 0 bases and 6 bases, with 14 bases remaining between them. CDR1 is LGHDT, CDR2 YNNKEL, per germline (reference sequence). The CDR3 spans 15 residues. Here the CDR3 DNA reads TGTGCCAGCAGCCAAGAAGTCGGGACGGCTGATGGCTACACCTTC. Protein product: CASSQEVGTADGYTF. Full variable domain (rest looked up from reference TRBV3-1 and TRBJ1-2): DTAVSQTPKYLVTQMGNDKSIKCEQNLGHDTMYWYKQDSKKFLKIMFSYNNKELIINETVPNRFSPKSPDKAHLNLHINSLELGDSAVYFCASSQEVGTADGYTFGSGTRLTVV.

There are a few counts of this clonotype. The DNA for the CDR3 is TGTGCCAGCAGCTTTGGCCCCAGTCCCAATCAGCCCCAGCATTTT. Its protein product is CASSFGPSPNQPQHF. The V call is TRBV5-5, the J call TRBJ1-5, with no clear D. The V gene's germline CDR1 is SGHKS and CDR2 YYEKEE (reference sequence). The CDR3 totals 15 residues. The V gene lost 2 bases and the J gene lost 3 bases, with 12 bases spanning the gap.

This clonotype occurred a few times. The chain is built from TRBV11-2 and TRBJ2-7, with D maybe TRBD1 (6 bases). Per the germline V gene, CDR1 is SGHAT and CDR2 is FQNNGV. Trimming took off 2 bases at V and 0 bases at J, with 17 bases between the two ends. The CDR3 sequence is 17 residues long. The CDR3 DNA follows: TGTGCCAGCAGCTTACTGGACAGTCATAGCCCCTCCTACGAGCAGTACTTC. Translation: CASSLLDSHSPSYEQYF.

The chain carries TRBV12-3 or TRBV12-4 and TRBJ1-2, with TRBD1 identical over 7 bases. Germline trimming cut 5 bases from V and 3 bases from J; bases unmatched to any gene: 3. CDR3 length: 13 residues. Here the CDR3 reads CASSRQGHYGYTF. The CDR3 bases are TGTGCCAGCAGTAGACAGGGACACTATGGCTACACCTTC.

In its sample, this clonotype was seen many times. This rearrangement joins TRBV12-3 or TRBV12-4 to TRBJ2-1; 9 positions agree with TRBD2. The CDR3 totals 15 residues. J was trimmed by 7 bases and V by 1 base; bases with no gene match: 5. The DNA of the CDR3 is TGTGCCAGCAGTTTAGTAGCGGGAGTAGAAAATGAGCAGTTCTTC. It specifies CASSLVAGVENEQFF.

At least ten counts were recorded for this clonotype. The V and J genes are TRBV7-9 and TRBJ2-7; TRBD2 agrees at 7 bases. Trimming took 10 bases from V and 5 from J; bases not matched to a gene: 11. Germline V gene sequence: CDR1 SEHNR, CDR2 FQNEAQ (reference sequence). CDR3 length: 13 amino acids. The CDR3 here is CATKGLGIHEQYF. For the CDR3, the DNA is TGTGCCACCAAAGGACTAGGTATTCACGAGCAGTACTTC. Drawing the rest from reference TRBV7-9 and TRBJ2-7, the complete variable domain is DTGVSQNPRHKITKRGQNVTFRCDPISEHNRLYWYRQTLGQGPEFLTYFQNEAQLEKSRLLSDRFSAERPKGSFSTLEIQRTEQGDSAMYLCATKGLGIHEQYFGPGTRLTVT.

As DNA, the CDR3 is TGTGCCAGCTCACCGCCCCTCGGGACTAGCGGTTACGAGCAGTACTTC. Translating gives CASSPPLGTSGYEQYF. The chain couples TRBV18 to TRBJ2-7; 11 bases align to TRBD2. Looked up from germline, CDR1 is KGHSH and CDR2 is LQKENI. This CDR3 contains 16 residues. Trimming took 3 bases from V and 4 from J; bases not matched to a gene: 8. The full variable domain, with the rest looked up from reference TRBV18 and TRBJ2-7, is NAGVMQNPRHLVRRRGQEARLRCSPMKGHSHVYWYRQLPEEGLKFMVYLQKENIIDESGMPKERFSAEFPKEGPSILRIQQVVRGDSAAYFCASSPPLGTSGYEQYFGPGTRLTVT.

This clonotype has ten or more counts. The chain employs TRBV6-5 and TRBJ2-2, with a tentative D call TRBD1 (5 bases). V lost 7 bases to trimming and J lost 4 bases, with 10 bases between them. Germline values: CDR1 MNHEY, CDR2 SVGAGI. The CDR3 totals 13 residues. CDR3 amino acids: CASTRVTTGELFF. The CDR3, as DNA: TGTGCCAGCACCAGGGTGACCACCGGGGAGCTGTTTTTT.

A few counts support this clonotype. CDR3: CSARLNPGLAGNQAYEQYF. The CDR3, as DNA: TGCAGTGCTAGACTGAATCCGGGACTAGCGGGAAATCAAGCCTACGAGCAGTACTTC. The chain uses TRBV20-1 and TRBJ2-7; 13 nucleotides match TRBD2. Germline CDR1 and CDR2: DFQATT and SNEGSKA (reference sequence). The junction had 15 bases not matched to a gene; V was cut back by 2 bases and J by 2 bases. The CDR3 contains 19 residues.

This clonotype was recorded once. The chain combines TRBV12-3 or TRBV12-4 with TRBJ2-2, with 11 bases aligning to TRBD2. The V and J ends lost 11 bases and 6 bases, in that order; junction bases with no gene match: 20. The CDR3 has 18 residues. Here the CDR3 DNA reads TGTGCCTTCAGTCGGGGACAGGGAAGTAGCGGGAGGGCCGGGGAGCTGTTTTTT. Its translation is CAFSRGQGSSGRAGELFF.